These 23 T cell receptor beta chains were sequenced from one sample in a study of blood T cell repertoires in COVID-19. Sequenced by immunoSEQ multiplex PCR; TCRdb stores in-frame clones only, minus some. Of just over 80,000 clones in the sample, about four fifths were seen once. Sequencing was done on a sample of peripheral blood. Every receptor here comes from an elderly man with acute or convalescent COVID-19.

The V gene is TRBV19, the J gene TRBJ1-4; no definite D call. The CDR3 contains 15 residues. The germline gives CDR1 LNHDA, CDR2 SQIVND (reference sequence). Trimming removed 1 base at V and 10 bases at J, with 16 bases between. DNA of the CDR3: TGTGCCAGTAGTATAGGTGGAAGGCTCCGGGGAAAACTGTTTTTT. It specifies CASSIGGRLRGKLFF.

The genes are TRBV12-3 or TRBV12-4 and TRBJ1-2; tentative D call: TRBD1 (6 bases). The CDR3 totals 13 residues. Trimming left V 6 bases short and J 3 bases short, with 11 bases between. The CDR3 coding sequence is TGTGCCAGCAGCCGGACAGACGACTATGGCTACACCTTC. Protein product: CASSRTDDYGYTF.

In DNA, the CDR3 is TGTGCCAGCAGTTACCCCACCGGGACAGGGGATCGTGGCTACACCTTC. Protein product: CASSYPTGTGDRGYTF. The chain links TRBV6-5 to TRBJ1-2; 10 bases are shared with TRBD1. Germline lookup yields CDR1 MNHEY and CDR2 SVGAGI. The CDR3 totals 16 residues. Trimming took 2 bases from V and 7 from J; bases not matched to a gene: 10.

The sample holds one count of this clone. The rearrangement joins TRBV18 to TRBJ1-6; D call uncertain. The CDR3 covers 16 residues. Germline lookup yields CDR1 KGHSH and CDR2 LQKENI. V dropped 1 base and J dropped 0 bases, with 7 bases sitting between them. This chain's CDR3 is CASSPLRGSYNSPLHF. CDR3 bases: TGTGCCAGCTCACCACTAAGAGGCTCCTATAATTCACCCCTCCACTTT.

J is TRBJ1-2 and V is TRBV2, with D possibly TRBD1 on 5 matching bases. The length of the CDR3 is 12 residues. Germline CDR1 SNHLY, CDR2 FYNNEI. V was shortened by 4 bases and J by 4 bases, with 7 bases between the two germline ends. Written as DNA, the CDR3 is TGTGCCAGCAGTGCAGGGCTCTATGGCTACACCTTC. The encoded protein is CASSAGLYGYTF.

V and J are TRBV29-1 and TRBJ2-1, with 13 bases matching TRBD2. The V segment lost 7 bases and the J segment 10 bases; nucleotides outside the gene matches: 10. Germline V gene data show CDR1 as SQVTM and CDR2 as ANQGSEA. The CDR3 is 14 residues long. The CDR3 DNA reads TGCAGCGCCAGGACTAGCGGGAGTGCCCGGGAGCAGTTCTTC. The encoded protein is CSARTSGSAREQFF.

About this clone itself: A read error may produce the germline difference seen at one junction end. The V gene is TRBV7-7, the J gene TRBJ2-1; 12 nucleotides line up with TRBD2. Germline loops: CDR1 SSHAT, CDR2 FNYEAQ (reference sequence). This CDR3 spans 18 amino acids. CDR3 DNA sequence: TGTGCTAGCAGCCCTACTAGCGGGAGGCCCCGGAGGACAGATGAGCAGTTCTTC. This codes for CASSPTSGRPRRTDEQFF.

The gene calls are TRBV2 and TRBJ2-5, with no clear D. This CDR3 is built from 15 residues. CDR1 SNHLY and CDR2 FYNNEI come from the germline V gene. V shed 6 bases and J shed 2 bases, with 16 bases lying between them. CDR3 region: CASRPLMRIQETQYF. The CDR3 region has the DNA TGTGCCAGCAGGCCTCTCATGAGAATACAAGAGACCCAGTACTTC.

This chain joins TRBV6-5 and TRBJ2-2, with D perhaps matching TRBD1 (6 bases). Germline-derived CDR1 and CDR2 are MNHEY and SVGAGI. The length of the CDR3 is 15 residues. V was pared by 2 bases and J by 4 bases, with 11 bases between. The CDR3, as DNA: TGTGCCAGCAGTTACGACAGGAGGCTCACCGGGGAGCTGTTTTTT. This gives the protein CASSYDRRLTGELFF.

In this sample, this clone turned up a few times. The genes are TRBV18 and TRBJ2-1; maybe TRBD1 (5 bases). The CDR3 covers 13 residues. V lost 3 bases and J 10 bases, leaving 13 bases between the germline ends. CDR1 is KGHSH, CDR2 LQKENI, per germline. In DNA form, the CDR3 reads TGTGCCAGCTCACCCCTGGACAACCGGGAGCAGTTCTTC. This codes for CASSPLDNREQFF.

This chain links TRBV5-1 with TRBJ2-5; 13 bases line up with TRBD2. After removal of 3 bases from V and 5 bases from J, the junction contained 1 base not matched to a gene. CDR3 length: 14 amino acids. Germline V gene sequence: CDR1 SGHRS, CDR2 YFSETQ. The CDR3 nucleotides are TGCGCCAGCAGCTCGACTAGCGGGGGGGAGACCCAGTACTTC. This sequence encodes CASSSTSGGETQYF.

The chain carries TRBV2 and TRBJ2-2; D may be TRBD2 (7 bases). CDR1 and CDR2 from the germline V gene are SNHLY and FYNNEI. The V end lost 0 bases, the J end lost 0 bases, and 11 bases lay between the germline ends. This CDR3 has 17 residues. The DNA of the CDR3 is TGTGCCAGCAGTGAAGCAGGGGGGGCAGCGAACACCGGGGAGCTGTTTTTT. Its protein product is CASSEAGGAANTGELFF. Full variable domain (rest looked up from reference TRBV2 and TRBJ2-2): EPEVTQTPSHQVTQMGQEVILRCVPISNHLYFYWYRQILGQKVEFLVSFYNNEISEKSEIFDDQFSVERPDGSNFTLKIRSTKLEDSAMYFCASSEAGGAANTGELFFGEGSRLTVL.

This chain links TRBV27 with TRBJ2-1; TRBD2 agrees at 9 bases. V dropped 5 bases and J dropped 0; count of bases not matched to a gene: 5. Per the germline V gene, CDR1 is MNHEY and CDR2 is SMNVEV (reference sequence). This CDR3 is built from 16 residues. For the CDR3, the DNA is TGTGCCAGCAGTCTTGTAGCGGGAGCCTCCTACAATGAGCAGTTCTTC. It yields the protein CASSLVAGASYNEQFF.

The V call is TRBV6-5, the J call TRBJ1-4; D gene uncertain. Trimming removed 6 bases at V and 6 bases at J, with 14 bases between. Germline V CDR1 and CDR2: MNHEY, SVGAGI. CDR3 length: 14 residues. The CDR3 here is CASRLQRYYEKLFF. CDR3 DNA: TGTGCCAGCAGGCTCCAGAGGTACTATGAAAAACTGTTTTTT.

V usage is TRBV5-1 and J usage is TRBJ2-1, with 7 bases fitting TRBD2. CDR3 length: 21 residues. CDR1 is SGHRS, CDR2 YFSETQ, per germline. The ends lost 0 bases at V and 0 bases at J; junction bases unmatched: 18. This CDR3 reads CASSLAPTSDPSLSSYNEQFF. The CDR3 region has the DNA TGCGCCAGCAGCTTGGCCCCTACTAGCGATCCGAGTCTTAGCTCCTACAATGAGCAGTTCTTC.

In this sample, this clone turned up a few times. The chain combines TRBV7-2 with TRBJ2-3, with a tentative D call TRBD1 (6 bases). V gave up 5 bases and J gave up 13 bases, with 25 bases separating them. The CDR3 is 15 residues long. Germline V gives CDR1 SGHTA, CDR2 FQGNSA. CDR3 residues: CASSDYNIVGHAKYF. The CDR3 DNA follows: TGTGCCAGCAGCGACTATAACATTGTGGGACACGCAAAGTATTTT.

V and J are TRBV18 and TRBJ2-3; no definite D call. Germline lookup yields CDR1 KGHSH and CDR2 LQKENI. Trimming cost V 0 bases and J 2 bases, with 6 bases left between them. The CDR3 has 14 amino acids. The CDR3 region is CASSPPPLTDTQYF. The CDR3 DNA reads TGTGCCAGCTCACCACCTCCCCTCACAGATACGCAGTATTTT.

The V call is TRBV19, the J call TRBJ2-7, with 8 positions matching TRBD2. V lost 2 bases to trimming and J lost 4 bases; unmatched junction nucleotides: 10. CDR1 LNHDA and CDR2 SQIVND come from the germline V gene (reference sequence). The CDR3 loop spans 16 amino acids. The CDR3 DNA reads TGTGCCAGTAGTATACGGGCCCTAGCGGGCGATTACGAGCAGTACTTC. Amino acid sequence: CASSIRALAGDYEQYF.

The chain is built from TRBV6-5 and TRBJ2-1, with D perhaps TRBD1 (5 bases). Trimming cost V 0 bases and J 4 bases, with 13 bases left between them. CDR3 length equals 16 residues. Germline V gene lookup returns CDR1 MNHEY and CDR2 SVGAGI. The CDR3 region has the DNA TGTGCCAGCAGTTACTCGAAGAAGGGGTCGTACAATGAGCAGTTCTTC. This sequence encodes CASSYSKKGSYNEQFF.

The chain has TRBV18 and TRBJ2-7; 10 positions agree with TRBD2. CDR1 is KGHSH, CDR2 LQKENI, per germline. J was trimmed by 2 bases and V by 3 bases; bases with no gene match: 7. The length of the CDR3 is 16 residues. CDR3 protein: CASSPSNLAGAYEQYF. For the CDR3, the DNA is TGTGCCAGCTCACCCTCCAACCTAGCGGGAGCCTACGAGCAGTACTTC. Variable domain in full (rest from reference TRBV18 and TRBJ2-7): NAGVMQNPRHLVRRRGQEARLRCSPMKGHSHVYWYRQLPEEGLKFMVYLQKENIIDESGMPKERFSAEFPKEGPSILRIQQVVRGDSAAYFCASSPSNLAGAYEQYFGPGTRLTVT.

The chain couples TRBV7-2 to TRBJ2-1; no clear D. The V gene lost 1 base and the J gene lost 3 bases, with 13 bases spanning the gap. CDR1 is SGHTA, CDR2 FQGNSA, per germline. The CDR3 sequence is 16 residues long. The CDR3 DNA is TGTGCCAGCAGCTTAGGCGGATCCGCGAGCTACAATGAGCAGTTCTTC. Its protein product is CASSLGGSASYNEQFF.

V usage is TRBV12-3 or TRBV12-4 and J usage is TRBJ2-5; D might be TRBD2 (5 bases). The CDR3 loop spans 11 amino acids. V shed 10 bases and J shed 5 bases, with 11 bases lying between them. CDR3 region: CATTQRETQYF. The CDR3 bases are TGTGCCACCACCCAGCGGGAGACCCAGTACTTC.

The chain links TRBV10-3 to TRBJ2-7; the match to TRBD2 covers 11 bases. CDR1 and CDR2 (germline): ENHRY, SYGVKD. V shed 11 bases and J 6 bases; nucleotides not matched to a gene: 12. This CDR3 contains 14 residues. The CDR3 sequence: CAATSGSGLREQYF. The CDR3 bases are TGTGCCGCTACTAGCGGGAGCGGGCTGCGCGAGCAGTACTTC.